This T cell receptor (beta chain) was recovered during a study of a mutant IDH1 vaccine in newly diagnosed glioma. As for the study in general: In weeks 1, 3, 5, 7, 11, 15, 19 and 23, patients were vaccinated.

Unmatched junction bases numbered 3, after V lost 2 bases and J lost 0 bases. The CDR3 is 18 residues long. The V gene's germline CDR1 is KGHSH and CDR2 LQKENI. Specified time point: week 23, last vaccination. Each dose of the vaccine consisted of 300 ug of mutant IDH1 20-mer peptide, with topical imiquimod. On this clone: The antigen is not known.

Sequencing was performed with immunoSEQ multiplex PCR; in TCRdb, only in-frame clones are kept and a portion is missing. The sample has around 34,000 clones, about four fifths seen once; the top ten hold over 4.5%. This TCR came from a man in his forties or fifties with glioma. This chain joins TRBV18 and TRBJ2-6, with 11 bases fitting TRBD1. The sample here was PBMCs, taken from a glioma patient whose treatment included an IDH1 peptide vaccine. The CDR3 DNA follows: TGTGCCAGCTCACCATCCGGGACAGGGGGCTCTGGGGCCAACGTCCTGACTTTC. It codes for CASSPSGTGGSGANVLTF.